This TCR beta chain was observed in a study of CD8 T cells in ankylosing spondylitis. Study results and caveats: Disease-linked clones were found to be CD8+ and relatively rare in peripheral blood. Some of the motif variants had earlier been found in reactive arthritis patients' fluid and blood. Ankylosing spondylitis blood seemed to carry a telltale TCR beta motif made of several highly homologous variants. According to the report, clones linked to the disease were significantly enriched in matched synovial fluid samples taken from ankylosing spondylitis patients.

Looked up from germline, CDR1 is DFQATT and CDR2 is SNEGSKA (reference sequence). V gave up 2 bases and J gave up 4 bases, with 12 bases separating them. This CDR3 spans 14 amino acids. With molecular barcodes, quantitative 5'-RACE was used to make the TCR beta libraries. TCRdb called the 5' RACE reads again in MiXCR, with one record for every CDR3 protein. The sample yields 800,000 to 900,000 distinct CDR3 sequences, about 10% seen once. This clonotype has just a few counts. Its antigen is not known. The sequence was collected from a male donor with ankylosing spondylitis. This chain joins TRBV20-1 and TRBJ1-5; TRBD1 might be the D (5 bases). Material: blood, either unsorted or a sorted T cell fraction (not recorded which). Here the CDR3 DNA reads TGCAGTGCTAGAAGGGGCAGGGAAAATCAGCCCCAGCATTTT. This translates into CSARRGRENQPQHF.